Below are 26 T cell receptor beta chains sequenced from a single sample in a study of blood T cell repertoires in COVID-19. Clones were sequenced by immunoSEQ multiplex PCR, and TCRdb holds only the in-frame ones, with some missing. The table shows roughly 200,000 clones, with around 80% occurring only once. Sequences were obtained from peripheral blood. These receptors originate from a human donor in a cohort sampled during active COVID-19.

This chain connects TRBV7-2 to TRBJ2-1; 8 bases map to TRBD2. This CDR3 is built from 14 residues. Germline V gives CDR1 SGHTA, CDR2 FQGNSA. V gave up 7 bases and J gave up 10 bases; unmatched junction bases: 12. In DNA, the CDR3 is TGTGCCAGCAAGCGCGGGAGGTCCGAGGGGGAGCAGTTCTTC. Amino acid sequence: CASKRGRSEGEQFF.

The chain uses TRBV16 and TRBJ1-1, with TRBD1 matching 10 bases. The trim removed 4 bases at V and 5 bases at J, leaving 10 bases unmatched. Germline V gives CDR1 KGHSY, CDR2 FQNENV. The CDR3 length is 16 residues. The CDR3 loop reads CASSPDRGLLTTEAFF. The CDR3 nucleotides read TGTGCCAGCAGCCCTGACAGGGGGCTTCTGACAACTGAAGCTTTCTTT.

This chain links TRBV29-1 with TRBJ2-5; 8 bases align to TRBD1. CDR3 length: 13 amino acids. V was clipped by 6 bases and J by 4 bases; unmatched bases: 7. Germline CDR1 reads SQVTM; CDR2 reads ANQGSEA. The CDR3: CSVIQGALETQYF. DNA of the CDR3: TGCAGCGTCATTCAGGGGGCTTTAGAGACCCAGTACTTC.

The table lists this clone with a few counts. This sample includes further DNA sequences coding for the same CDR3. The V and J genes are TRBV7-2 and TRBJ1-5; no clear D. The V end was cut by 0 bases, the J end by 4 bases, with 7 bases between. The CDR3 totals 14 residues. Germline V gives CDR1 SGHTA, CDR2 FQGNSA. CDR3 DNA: TGTGCCAGCAGCTTAGCGTCGAGAAATCAGCCCCAGCATTTT. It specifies CASSLASRNQPQHF.

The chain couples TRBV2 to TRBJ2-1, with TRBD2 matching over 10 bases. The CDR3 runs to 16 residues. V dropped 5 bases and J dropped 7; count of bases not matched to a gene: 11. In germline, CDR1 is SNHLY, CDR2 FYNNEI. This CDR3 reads CASSRDFSGRRNEQFF. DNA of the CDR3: TGTGCCAGCAGTCGAGACTTTAGCGGGAGGAGGAATGAGCAGTTCTTC. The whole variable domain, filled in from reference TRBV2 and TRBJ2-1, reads EPEVTQTPSHQVTQMGQEVILRCVPISNHLYFYWYRQILGQKVEFLVSFYNNEISEKSEIFDDQFSVERPDGSNFTLKIRSTKLEDSAMYFCASSRDFSGRRNEQFFGPGTRLTVL.

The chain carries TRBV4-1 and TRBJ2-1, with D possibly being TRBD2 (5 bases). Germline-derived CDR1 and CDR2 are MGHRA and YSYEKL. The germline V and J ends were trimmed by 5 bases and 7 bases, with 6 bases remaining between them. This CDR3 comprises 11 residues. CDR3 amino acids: CASSWTNEQFF. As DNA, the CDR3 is TGCGCCAGCAGCTGGACTAATGAGCAGTTCTTC.

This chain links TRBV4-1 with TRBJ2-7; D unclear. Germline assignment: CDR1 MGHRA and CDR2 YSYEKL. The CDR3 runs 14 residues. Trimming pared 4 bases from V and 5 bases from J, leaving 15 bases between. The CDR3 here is CASSPPRVINEQYF. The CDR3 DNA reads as TGCGCCAGCAGCCCGCCCCGAGTGATAAACGAGCAGTACTTC.

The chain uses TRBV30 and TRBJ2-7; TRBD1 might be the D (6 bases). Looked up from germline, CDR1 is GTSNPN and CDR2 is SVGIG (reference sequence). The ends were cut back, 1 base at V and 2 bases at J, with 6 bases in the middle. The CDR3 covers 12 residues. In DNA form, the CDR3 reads TGTGCCTGGAGTGAGGGGGCCTACGAGCAGTACTTC. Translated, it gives CAWSEGAYEQYF.

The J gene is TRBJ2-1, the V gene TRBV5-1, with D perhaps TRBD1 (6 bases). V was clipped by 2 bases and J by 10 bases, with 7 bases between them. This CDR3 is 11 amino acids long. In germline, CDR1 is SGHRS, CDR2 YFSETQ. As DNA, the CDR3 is TGCGCCAGCAGCTTTACAGGGGAGCAGTTCTTC. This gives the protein CASSFTGEQFF.

The CDR3 DNA reads as TGTGCCAGCAGACCTCGGACAGGGTTAAATGAAAAACTGTTTTTT. Translated: CASRPRTGLNEKLFF. This rearrangement joins TRBV27 to TRBJ1-4; TRBD1 agrees at 8 bases. V lost 6 bases and J lost 5; bases outside the gene matches: 8. There are 15 residues in the CDR3. Germline loops: CDR1 MNHEY, CDR2 SMNVEV (reference sequence).

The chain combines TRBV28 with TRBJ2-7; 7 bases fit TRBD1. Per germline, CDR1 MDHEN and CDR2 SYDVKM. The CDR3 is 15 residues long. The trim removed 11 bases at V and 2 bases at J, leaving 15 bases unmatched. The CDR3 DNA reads TGTGCCGTGTCGTCAGGGGGAACGTCTACCTACGAGCAGTACTTC. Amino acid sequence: CAVSSGGTSTYEQYF.

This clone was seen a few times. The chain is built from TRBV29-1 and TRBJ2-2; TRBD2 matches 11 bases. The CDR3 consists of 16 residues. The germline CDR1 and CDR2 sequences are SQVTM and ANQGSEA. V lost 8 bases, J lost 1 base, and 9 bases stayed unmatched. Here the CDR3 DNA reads TGCAGCACCTCGACTAGCGGGAAAGTGAACACCGGGGAGCTGTTTTTT. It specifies CSTSTSGKVNTGELFF.

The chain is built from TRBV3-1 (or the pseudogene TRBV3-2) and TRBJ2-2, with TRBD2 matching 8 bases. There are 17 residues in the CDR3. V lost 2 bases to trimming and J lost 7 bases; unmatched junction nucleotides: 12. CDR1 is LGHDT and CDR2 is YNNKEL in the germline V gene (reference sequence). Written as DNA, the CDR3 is TGTGCCAGCAGCCAATGGGCCTCAGCGGGAGCGGACGGGGAGCTGTTTTTT. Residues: CASSQWASAGADGELFF.

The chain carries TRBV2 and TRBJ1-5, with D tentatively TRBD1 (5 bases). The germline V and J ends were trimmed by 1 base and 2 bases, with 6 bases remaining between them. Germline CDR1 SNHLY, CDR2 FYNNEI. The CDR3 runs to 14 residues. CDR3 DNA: TGTGCCAGCAGTGAAGAGGGGCGCAATCAGCCCCAGCATTTT. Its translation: CASSEEGRNQPQHF.

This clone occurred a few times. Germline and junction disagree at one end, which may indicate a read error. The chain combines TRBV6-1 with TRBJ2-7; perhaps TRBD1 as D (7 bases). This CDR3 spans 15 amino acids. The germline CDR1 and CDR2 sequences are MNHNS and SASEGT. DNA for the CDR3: TGTGCCAGCAGGGAAGGGGGCGGAGGGTACTACGAGCAGTACTTC. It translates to CASREGGGGYYEQYF.

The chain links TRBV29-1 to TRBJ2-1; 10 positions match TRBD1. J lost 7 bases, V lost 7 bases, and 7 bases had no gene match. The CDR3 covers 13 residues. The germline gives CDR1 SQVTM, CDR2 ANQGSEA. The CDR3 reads CSGWDRGKNEQFF. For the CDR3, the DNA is TGCAGCGGTTGGGACAGGGGAAAAAATGAGCAGTTCTTC.

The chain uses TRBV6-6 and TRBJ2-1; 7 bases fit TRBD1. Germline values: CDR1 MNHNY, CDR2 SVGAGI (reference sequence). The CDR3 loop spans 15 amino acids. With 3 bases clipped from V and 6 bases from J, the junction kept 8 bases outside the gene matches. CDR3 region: CASSYSGGGRNEQFF. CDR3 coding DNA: TGTGCCAGCAGTTATTCAGGGGGTGGGCGCAATGAGCAGTTCTTC.

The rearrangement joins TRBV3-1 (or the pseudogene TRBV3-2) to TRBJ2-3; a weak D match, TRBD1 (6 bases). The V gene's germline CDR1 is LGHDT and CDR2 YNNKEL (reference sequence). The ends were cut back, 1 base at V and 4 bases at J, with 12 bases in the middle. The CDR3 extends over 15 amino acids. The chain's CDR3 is CASSQAQGIPDTQYF. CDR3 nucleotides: TGTGCCAGCAGCCAAGCACAGGGAATCCCAGATACGCAGTATTTT.

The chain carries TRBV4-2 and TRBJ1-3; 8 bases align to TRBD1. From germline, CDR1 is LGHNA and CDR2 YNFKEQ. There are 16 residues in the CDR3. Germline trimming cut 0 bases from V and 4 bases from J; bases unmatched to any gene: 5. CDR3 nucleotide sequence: TGTGCCAGCAGCCAAGAACACAGGGGGGCAGGAAACACCATATATTTT. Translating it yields CASSQEHRGAGNTIYF.

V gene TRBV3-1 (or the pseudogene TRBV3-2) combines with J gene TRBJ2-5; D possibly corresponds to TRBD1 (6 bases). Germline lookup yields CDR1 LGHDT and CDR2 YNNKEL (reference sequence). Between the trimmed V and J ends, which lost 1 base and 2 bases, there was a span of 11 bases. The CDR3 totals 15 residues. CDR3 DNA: TGTGCCAGCAGCCAAGTGGTTACAGGGCAAGAGACCCAGTACTTC. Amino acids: CASSQVVTGQETQYF.

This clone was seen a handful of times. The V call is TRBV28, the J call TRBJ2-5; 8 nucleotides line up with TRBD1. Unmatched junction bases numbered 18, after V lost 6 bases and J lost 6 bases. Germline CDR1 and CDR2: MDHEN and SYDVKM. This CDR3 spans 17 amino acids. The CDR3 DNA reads TGTGCCAGCAGAACGGGCCGACAGGGGATTATCGAAAAGACCCAGTACTTC. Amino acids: CASRTGRQGIIEKTQYF.

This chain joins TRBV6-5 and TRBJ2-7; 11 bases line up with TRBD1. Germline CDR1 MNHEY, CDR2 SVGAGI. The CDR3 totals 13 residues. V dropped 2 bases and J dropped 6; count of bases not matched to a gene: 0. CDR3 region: CASSYGTGGEQYF. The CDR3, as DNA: TGTGCCAGCAGTTACGGGACAGGGGGCGAGCAGTACTTC.

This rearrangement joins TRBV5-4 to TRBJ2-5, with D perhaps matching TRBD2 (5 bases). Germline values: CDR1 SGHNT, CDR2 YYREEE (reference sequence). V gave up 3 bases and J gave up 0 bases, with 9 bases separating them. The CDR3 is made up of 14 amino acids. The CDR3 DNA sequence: TGTGCCAGCAGCTCCCGGGGAAACCAAGAGACCCAGTACTTC. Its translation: CASSSRGNQETQYF.

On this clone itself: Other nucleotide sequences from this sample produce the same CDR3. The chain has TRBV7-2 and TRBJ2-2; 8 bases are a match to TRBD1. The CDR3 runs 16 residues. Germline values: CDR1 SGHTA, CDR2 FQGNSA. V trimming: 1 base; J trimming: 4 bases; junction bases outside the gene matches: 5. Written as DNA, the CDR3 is TGTGCCAGCAGCTTAGGAGGACAGGGTTCCACCGGGGAGCTGTTTTTT. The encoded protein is CASSLGGQGSTGELFF.

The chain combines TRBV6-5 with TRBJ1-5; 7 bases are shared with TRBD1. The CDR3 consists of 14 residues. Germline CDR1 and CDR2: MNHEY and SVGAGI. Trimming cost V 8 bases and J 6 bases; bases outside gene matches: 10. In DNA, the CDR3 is TGTGCCAGCGGGATTACAGGGGCAGTTCAGCCCCAGCATTTT. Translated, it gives CASGITGAVQPQHF.

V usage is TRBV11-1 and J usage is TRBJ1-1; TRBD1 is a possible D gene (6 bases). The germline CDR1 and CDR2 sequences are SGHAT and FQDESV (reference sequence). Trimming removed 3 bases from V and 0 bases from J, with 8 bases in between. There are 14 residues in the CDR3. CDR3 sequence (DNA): TGTGCCAGCAGCTTGAACAGGGTGAACACTGAAGCTTTCTTT. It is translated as CASSLNRVNTEAFF.